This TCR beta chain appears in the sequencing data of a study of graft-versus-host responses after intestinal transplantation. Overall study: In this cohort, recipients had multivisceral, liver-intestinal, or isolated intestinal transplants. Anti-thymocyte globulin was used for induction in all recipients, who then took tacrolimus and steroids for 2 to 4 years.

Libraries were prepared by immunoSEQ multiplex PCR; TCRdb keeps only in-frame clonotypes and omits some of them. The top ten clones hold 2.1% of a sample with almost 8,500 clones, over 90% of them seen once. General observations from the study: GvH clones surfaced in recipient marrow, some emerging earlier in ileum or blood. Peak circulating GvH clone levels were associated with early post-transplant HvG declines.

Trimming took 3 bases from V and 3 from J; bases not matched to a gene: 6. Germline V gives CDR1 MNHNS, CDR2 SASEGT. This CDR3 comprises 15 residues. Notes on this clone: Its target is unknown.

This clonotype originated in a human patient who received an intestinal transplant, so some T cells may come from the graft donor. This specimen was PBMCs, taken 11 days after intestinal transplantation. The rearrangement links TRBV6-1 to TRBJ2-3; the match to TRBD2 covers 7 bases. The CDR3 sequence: CASSDLGGSTDTQYF. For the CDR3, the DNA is TGTGCCAGCAGTGACCTGGGGGGGAGTACAGATACGCAGTATTTT.